This T cell receptor beta chain was sequenced during a study of OX40 agonist ivuxolimab in advanced cancers. This CDR3 is built from 17 residues. The germline V gene has CDR1 SGHVS and CDR2 FNYEAQ. The V gene lost 0 bases and the J gene lost 8 bases, with 22 bases spanning the gap. Some clones are missing from TCRdb's copy, which holds only in-frame ones; the method was immunoSEQ multiplex PCR. The table lists around 69,000 clones, roughly nine tenths of them singletons, with 5.5% to 8% in the top ten. This receptor was obtained from an adult with an advanced solid tumor such as melanoma, head and neck, liver or kidney cancer. Source: CD4+ or CD8+ T cells sorted from blood, taken in a trial of the OX40 agonist ivuxolimab. The chain joins TRBV7-6 to TRBJ1-1, with D possibly TRBD1 on 6 matching bases. In nucleotides, the CDR3 is TGTGCCAGCAGCTTAGCAGTAGGATCGGGCAGGGGATCCGAAGCTTTCTTT. It specifies CASSLAVGSGRGSEAFF.